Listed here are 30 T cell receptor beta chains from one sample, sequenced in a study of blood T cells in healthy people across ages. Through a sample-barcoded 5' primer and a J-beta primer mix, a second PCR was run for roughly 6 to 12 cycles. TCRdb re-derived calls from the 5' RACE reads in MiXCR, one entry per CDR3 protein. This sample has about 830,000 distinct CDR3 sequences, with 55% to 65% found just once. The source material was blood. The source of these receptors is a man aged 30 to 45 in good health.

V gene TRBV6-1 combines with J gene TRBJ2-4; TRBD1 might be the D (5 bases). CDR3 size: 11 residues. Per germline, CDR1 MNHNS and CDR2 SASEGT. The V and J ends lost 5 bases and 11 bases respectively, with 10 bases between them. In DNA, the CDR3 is TGTGCCAGCAGTATTTCAGGGTTTCAGTACTTC. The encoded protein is CASSISGFQYF.

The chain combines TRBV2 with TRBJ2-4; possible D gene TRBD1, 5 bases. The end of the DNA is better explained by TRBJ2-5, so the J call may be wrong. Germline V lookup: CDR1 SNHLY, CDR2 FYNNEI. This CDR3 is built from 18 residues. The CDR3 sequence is CASSGSWLSAGKEETQYF. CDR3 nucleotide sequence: TGTGCCAGCAGCGGGTCCTGGTTGAGTGCAGGGAAGGAAGAGACCCAGTACTTC.

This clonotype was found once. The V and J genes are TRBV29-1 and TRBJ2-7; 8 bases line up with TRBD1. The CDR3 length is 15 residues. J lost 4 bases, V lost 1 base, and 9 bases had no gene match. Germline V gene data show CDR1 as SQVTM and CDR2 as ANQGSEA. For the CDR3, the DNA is TGCAGCGTTGAAGCGGGACAGGCCCCGGGGTACGAGCAGTACTTC. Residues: CSVEAGQAPGYEQYF.

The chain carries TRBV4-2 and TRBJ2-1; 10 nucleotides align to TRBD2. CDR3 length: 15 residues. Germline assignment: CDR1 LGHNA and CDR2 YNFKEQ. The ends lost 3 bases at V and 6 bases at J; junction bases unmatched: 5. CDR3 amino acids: CASSQVASGGNEQFF. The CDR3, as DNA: TGTGCCAGCAGCCAGGTGGCTAGCGGGGGCAATGAGCAGTTCTTC.

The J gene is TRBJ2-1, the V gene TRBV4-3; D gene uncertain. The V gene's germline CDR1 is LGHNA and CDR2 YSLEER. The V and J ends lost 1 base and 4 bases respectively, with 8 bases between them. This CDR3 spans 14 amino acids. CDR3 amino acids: CASSQAVAYNEQFF. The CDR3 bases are TGCGCCAGCAGCCAAGCGGTCGCGTACAATGAGCAGTTCTTC.

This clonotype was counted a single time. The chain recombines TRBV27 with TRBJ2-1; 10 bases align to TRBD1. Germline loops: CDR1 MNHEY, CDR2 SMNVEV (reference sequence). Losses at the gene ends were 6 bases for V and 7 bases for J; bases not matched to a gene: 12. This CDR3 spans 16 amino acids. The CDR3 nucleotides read TGTGCCAGCAGCCGTGGCCGGGACAGGGGCTTGAATGAGCAGTTCTTC. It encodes CASSRGRDRGLNEQFF.

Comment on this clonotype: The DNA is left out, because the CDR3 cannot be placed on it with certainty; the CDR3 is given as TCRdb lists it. CDR3 residues: CASSYVSDFRGEQYF. V is TRBV6-2 or TRBV6-3 and J is TRBJ2-7; the tabulated D call, TRBD2, remains unverified against the DNA. Germline values: CDR1 MNHEY, CDR2 SVGEGT. The CDR3 extends over 15 residues, inclusive of both ends.

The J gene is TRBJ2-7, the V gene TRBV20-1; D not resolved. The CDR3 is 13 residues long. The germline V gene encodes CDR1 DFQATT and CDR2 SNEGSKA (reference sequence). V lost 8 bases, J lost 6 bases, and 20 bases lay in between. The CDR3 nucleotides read TGCAGTCTAGGTGAGGACCATAAGGGCGAGCAGTACTTC. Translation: CSLGEDHKGEQYF.

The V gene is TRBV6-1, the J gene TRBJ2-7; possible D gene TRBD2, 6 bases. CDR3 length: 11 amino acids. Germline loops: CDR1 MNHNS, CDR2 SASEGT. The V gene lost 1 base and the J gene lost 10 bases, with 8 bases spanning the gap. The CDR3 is CASSEVGGQYF. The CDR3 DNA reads TGTGCCAGCAGTGAAGTGGGGGGTCAGTACTTC.

CDR3 loop: CASGGDTQETQYF. Written as DNA, the CDR3 is TGTGCCAGCGGGGGGGACACCCAAGAGACCCAGTACTTC. The rearrangement joins TRBV6-6 to TRBJ2-5; possibly TRBD2 for D (7 bases). The CDR3 is 13 residues long. The germline gives CDR1 MNHNY, CDR2 SVGAGI (reference sequence). The ends were cut back, 8 bases at V and 1 base at J, with 11 bases in the middle.

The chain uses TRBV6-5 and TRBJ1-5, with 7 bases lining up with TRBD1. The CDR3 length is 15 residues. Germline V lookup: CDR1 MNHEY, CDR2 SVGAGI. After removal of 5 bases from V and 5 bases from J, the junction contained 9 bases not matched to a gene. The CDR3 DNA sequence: TGTGCCAGCAGTCCTACAGGGGCTTTAGATCAGCCCCAGCATTTT. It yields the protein CASSPTGALDQPQHF.

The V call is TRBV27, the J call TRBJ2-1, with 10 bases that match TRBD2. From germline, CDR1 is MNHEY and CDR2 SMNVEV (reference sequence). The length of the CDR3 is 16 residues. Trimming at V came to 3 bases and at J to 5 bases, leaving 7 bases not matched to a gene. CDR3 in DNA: TGTGCCAGCAGTTTGTTTTTTAGCGGGGGGAACAATGAGCAGTTCTTC. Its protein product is CASSLFFSGGNNEQFF.

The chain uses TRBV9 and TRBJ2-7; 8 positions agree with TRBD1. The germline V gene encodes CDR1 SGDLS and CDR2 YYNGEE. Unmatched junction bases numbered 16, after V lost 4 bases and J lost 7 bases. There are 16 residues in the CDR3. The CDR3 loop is CASSLGGGTGALEQYF. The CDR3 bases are TGTGCCAGCAGCCTAGGGGGCGGGACAGGCGCCTTAGAGCAGTACTTC.

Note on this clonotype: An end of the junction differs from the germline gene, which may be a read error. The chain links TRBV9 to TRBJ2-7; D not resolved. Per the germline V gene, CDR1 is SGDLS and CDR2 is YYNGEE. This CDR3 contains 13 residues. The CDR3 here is CVSSAEPDPLQYF. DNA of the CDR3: TGTGTCAGCAGCGCAGAGCCCGACCCACTCCAGTACTTC.

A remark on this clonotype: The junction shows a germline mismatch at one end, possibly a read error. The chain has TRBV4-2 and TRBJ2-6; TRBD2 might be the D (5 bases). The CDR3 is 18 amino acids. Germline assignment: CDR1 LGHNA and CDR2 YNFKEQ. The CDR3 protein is CASSYQTGMNSGANVLTF. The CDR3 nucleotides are TGTGCTAGCAGCTACCAAACGGGGATGAACTCTGGGGCCAACGTCCTGACTTTC.

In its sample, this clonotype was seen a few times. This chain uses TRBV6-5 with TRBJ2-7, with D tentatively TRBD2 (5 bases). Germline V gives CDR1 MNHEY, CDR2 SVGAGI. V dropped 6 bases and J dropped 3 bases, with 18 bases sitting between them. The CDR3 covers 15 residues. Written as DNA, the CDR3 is TGTGCCAGCAGCGGCTTGGGGAGTCAGGACTACGAGCAGTACTTC. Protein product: CASSGLGSQDYEQYF.

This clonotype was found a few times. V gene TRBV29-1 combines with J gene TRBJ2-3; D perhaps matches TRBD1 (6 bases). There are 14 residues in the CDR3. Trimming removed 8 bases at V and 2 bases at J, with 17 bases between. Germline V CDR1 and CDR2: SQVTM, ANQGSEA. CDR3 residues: CSTTGTRYTDTQYF. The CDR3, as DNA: TGCAGCACTACCGGGACAAGATACACAGATACGCAGTATTTT.

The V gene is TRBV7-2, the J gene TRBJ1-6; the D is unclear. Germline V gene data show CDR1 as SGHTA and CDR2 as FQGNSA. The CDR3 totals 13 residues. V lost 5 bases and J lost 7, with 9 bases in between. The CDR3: CASSNLGNSPLHF. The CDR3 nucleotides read TGTGCCAGCAGCAACCTGGGGAATTCACCCCTCCACTTT.

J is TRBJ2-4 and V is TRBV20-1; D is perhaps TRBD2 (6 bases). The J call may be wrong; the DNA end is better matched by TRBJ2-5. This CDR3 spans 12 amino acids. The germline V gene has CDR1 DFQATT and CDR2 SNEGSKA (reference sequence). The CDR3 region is CSAPDYSETQYF. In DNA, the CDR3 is TGCAGTGCCCCGGACTATTCGGAGACCCAGTACTTC.

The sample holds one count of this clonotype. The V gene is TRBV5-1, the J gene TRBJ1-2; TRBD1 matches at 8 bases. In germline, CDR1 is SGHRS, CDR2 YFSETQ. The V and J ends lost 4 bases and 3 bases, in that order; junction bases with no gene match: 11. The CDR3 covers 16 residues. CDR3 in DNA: TGCGCCAGCAGCCTAGAACCTGGACAGGGTCACTATGGCTACACCTTC. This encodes CASSLEPGQGHYGYTF.

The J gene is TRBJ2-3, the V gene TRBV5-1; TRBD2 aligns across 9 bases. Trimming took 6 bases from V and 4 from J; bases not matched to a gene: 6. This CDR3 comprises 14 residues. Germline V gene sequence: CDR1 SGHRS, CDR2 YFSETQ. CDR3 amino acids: CASNSGSMADTQYF. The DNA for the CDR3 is TGCGCCAGCAATAGCGGGAGTATGGCAGATACGCAGTATTTT.

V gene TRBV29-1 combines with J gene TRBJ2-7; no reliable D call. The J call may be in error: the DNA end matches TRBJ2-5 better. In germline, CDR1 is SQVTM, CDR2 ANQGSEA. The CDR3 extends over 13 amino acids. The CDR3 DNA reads TGCAGCGTTGGGCAGCGCCTCTCCGAGACCCAGTACTTC. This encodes CSVGQRLSETQYF.

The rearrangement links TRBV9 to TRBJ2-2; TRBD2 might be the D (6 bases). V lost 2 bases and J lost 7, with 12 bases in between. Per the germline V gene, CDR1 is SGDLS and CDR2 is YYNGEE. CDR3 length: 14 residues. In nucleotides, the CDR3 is TGTGCCAGCAGCGTGGCCGGGGGTCACGGGGAGCTGTTTTTT. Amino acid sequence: CASSVAGGHGELFF.

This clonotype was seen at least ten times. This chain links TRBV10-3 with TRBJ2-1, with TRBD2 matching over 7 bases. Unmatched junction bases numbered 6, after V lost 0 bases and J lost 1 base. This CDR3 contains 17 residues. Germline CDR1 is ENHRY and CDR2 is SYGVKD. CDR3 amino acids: CAISESSGAQSYNEQFF. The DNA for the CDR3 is TGTGCCATCAGTGAGTCGAGCGGGGCCCAGTCCTACAATGAGCAGTTCTTC.

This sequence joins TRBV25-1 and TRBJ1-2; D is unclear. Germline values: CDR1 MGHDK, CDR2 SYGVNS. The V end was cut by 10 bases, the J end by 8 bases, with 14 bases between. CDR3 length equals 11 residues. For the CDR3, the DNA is TGTGCCACCTCGGAGGGCCTCGGCTACACCTTC. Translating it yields CATSEGLGYTF.

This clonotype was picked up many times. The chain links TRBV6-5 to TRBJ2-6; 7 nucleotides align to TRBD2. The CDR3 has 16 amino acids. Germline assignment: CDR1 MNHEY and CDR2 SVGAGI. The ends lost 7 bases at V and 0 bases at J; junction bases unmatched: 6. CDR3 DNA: TGTGCCAGCAAGCGGGACGGAACCTCTGGGGCCAACGTCCTGACTTTC. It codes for CASKRDGTSGANVLTF.

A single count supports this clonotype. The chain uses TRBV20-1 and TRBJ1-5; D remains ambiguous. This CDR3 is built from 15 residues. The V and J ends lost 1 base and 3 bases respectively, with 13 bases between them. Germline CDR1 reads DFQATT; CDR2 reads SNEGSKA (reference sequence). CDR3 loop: CSARVPTFYNQPQHF. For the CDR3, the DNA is TGCAGTGCTAGAGTCCCGACATTTTACAATCAGCCCCAGCATTTT.

CDR3 sequence reads: CASSKEWFPQHF. The CDR3 nucleotides are TGTGCCAGCAGCAAAGAATGGTTTCCCCAGCATTTT. V is TRBV21-1 and J is TRBJ1-5. TRBV21-1 is marked as a pseudogene. CDR3 length: 12 residues.

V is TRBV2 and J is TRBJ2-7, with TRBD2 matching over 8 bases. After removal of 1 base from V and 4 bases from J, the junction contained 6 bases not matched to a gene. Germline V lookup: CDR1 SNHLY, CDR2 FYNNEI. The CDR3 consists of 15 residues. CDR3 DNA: TGTGCCAGCAGTGAAGTGGGCGGGGGGCCTTACGAGCAGTACTTC. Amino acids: CASSEVGGGPYEQYF.

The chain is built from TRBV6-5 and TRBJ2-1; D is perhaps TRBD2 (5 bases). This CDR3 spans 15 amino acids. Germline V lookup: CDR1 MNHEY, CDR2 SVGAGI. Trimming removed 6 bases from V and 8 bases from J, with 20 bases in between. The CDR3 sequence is CASREAGLSEDEQFF. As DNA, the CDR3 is TGTGCCAGCAGGGAGGCGGGTCTCTCGGAGGATGAGCAGTTCTTC.